The clone carrying this TCR beta chain was seen a few times. Antigen unknown. TCRdb re-derived calls from the 5' RACE reads in MiXCR, one entry per CDR3 protein. The sample lists roughly 1.6 million distinct CDR3 sequences; about 30% were seen once. The entry originates in a study of identical twins. Study-level findings and limits: Low generation probability was overrepresented in out-of-frame alpha sequences shared by twins. Analyses of zero insertions could be partly confounded by invariant MAIT and iNKT cells. Memory repertoires lacked the insertion deficit that abundant cord blood beta clonotypes showed. Not following the same donors, the study drew its conclusions from cross-sectional statistical analysis.

Germline lookup yields CDR1 WSHSY and CDR2 SAAADI. V lost 0 bases to trimming and J lost 0 bases; unmatched junction nucleotides: 4. The CDR3 runs to 17 residues. This receptor was taken from a newborn girl in good health. The specimen was cord blood. This chain joins TRBV10-2 and TRBJ2-3, with 9 bases that match TRBD2. In DNA, the CDR3 is TGCGCCAGCAGTGAGTCGAAACTAGCGGGTAGCACAGATACGCAGTATTTT. This encodes CASSESKLAGSTDTQYF.